Each of the 21 T cell receptor beta chains below was sequenced from the same sample in a study of OX40 agonist ivuxolimab in advanced cancers. The library was produced with the immunoSEQ multiplex PCR assay. Held by TCRdb, this immuneACCESS table contains in-frame sequences only and omits some clones. Under half of the omission traces to an unresolved V gene where checked; the cause of the rest is unknown. The sample data list some 64,000 clones, and 83% of these were observed just once. 0.7% of the sample is taken by the ten largest. The source was CD4+ or CD8+ T cells sorted from blood, collected in a trial of the OX40 agonist ivuxolimab. The receptors shown here come from an adult with an advanced solid tumor such as melanoma, head and neck, liver or kidney cancer.

This chain joins TRBV19 and TRBJ2-3; 11 bases align to TRBD2. J was trimmed by 2 bases and V by 6 bases; bases with no gene match: 13. There are 18 residues in the CDR3. The germline CDR1 and CDR2 sequences are LNHDA and SQIVND (reference sequence). The CDR3 DNA is TGTGCCAGTAGGTCGGATATTAGCGGGAGGGGCGACACAGATACGCAGTATTTT. It codes for CASRSDISGRGDTDTQYF.

The V and J genes are TRBV15 and TRBJ2-2; D is uncertain. Germline V gene lookup returns CDR1 LNHNV and CDR2 YYDKDF (reference sequence). The CDR3 is made up of 16 amino acids. The V end lost 0 bases, the J end lost 4 bases, and 12 bases lay between the germline ends. As DNA, the CDR3 is TGTGCCACCAGCAGAGAAGCGTCAATTTTCACCGGGGAGCTGTTTTTT. Translation: CATSREASIFTGELFF.

This sequence joins TRBV7-6 and TRBJ2-7; 10 bases map to TRBD1. Per the germline V gene, CDR1 is SGHVS and CDR2 is FNYEAQ. After removal of 3 bases from V and 5 bases from J, the junction contained 4 bases not matched to a gene. This CDR3 is built from 14 residues. This CDR3 is CASSLGQGSHEQYF. DNA for the CDR3: TGTGCCAGCAGCTTGGGACAGGGGTCCCACGAGCAGTACTTC.

V gene TRBV7-2 combines with J gene TRBJ2-3; D is undetermined. Germline V lookup: CDR1 SGHTA, CDR2 FQGNSA. Trimming took off 8 bases at V and 0 bases at J, with 9 bases between the two ends. This CDR3 is 13 amino acids long. CDR3 nucleotide sequence: TGTGCCAGCCAGGCTGCCAGCACAGATACGCAGTATTTT. This gives the protein CASQAASTDTQYF. Full variable domain (outside the CDR3, taken from reference TRBV7-2 and TRBJ2-3): GAGVSQSPSNKVTEKGKDVELRCDPISGHTALYWYRQSLGQGLEFLIYFQGNSAPDKSGLPSDRFSAERTGGSVSTLTIQRTQQEDSAVYLCASQAASTDTQYFGPGTRLTVL.

This clone was detected once. This chain uses TRBV27 with TRBJ1-1; TRBD1 might be the D (6 bases). V gave up 1 base and J gave up 6 bases, with 12 bases separating them. Germline CDR1 and CDR2: MNHEY and SMNVEV (reference sequence). The CDR3 runs to 14 residues. The DNA for the CDR3 is TGTGCCAGCAGTTTATTCGGGGGGCTAGCTGAAGCTTTCTTT. This gives the protein CASSLFGGLAEAFF.

The chain links TRBV7-2 to TRBJ2-2; D is possibly TRBD2 (6 bases). V lost 1 base to trimming and J lost 2 bases, with 14 bases between them. The germline V gene encodes CDR1 SGHTA and CDR2 FQGNSA. The CDR3 is 17 residues long. The CDR3 spells CASSLVIGLTNTGELFF. The CDR3 DNA follows: TGTGCCAGCAGCTTAGTAATCGGACTAACTAACACCGGGGAGCTGTTTTTT.

V usage is TRBV5-1 and J usage is TRBJ1-1; 7 bases agree with TRBD1. CDR1 and CDR2 (germline): SGHRS, YFSETQ. The CDR3 contains 12 residues. The J segment lost 7 bases and the V segment lost 3 bases, leaving 3 bases of the junction unmatched. CDR3 protein: CASSSGTDEAFF. CDR3 DNA: TGCGCCAGCAGCTCCGGGACAGATGAAGCTTTCTTT.

The genes are TRBV2 and TRBJ2-5; perhaps TRBD2 as D (6 bases). V was cut by 5 bases and J by 7 bases, with 14 bases left in between. This CDR3 contains 13 residues. Germline CDR1 and CDR2: SNHLY and FYNNEI. The CDR3, as DNA: TGTGCCAGCAGTCCGACTAGTATGGGGACCCAGTACTTC. Protein: CASSPTSMGTQYF.

The gene calls are TRBV18 and TRBJ1-3, with TRBD1 identical over 7 bases. The CDR3 is made up of 16 amino acids. CDR1 and CDR2 (germline): KGHSH, LQKENI. The ends lost 6 bases at V and 4 bases at J; junction bases unmatched: 12. As DNA, the CDR3 is TGTGCCAGCTCGCCAGTCACAGGGGCAGGAGGAAACACCATATATTTT. Its protein product is CASSPVTGAGGNTIYF.

The V call is TRBV23-1, the J call TRBJ1-2, with D possibly matching TRBD1 (5 bases). TRBV23-1 is an ORF for which the function is uncertain. There are 17 residues in the CDR3. Between the trimmed V and J ends, which lost 6 bases and 3 bases, there was a span of 23 bases. The chain's CDR3 is CASRHPGGFPWHYGYTF. The CDR3 coding sequence is TGCGCCAGCAGACACCCCGGGGGGTTTCCGTGGCACTATGGCTACACCTTC.

This clone showed up just a few times. Other DNA sequences in this specimen translate into the identical CDR3. J is TRBJ1-1 and V is TRBV29-1; D is unresolved. The V gene's germline CDR1 is SQVTM and CDR2 ANQGSEA. The CDR3 covers 10 residues. V lost 5 bases, J lost 1 base, and 2 bases lay in between. The CDR3 bases are TGCAGCGTTCAGAACACTGAAGCTTTCTTT. This encodes CSVQNTEAFF.

The chain carries TRBV7-9 and TRBJ1-3, with D possibly matching TRBD1 (5 bases). The CDR3 spans 16 residues. Looked up from germline, CDR1 is SEHNR and CDR2 is FQNEAQ (reference sequence). The V end was cut by 5 bases, the J end by 0 bases, with 14 bases between. The CDR3 loop reads CASSRSGTASGNTIYF. CDR3 coding DNA: TGTGCCAGCAGCCGAAGTGGGACGGCCTCTGGAAACACCATATATTTT.

The genes are TRBV27 and TRBJ1-2; TRBD1 is a possible D gene (6 bases). The CDR3 has 15 residues. The V end was cut by 8 bases, the J end by 4 bases, with 20 bases between. Germline V gene lookup returns CDR1 MNHEY and CDR2 SMNVEV (reference sequence). The CDR3 loop is CASAFGQGSSYGYTF. The CDR3 DNA follows: TGTGCCAGCGCTTTCGGGCAGGGGAGTAGCTATGGCTACACCTTC.

The gene calls are TRBV11-3 and TRBJ2-2; D remains unclear. This CDR3 has 14 amino acids. The V end was cut by 4 bases, the J end by 0 bases, with 6 bases between. In germline, CDR1 is SGHNT, CDR2 YENEEA. CDR3 amino acids: CASSSYSNTGELFF. The CDR3 DNA sequence: TGTGCCAGCAGCTCCTATTCGAACACCGGGGAGCTGTTTTTT.

There are a few counts of this clone. V gene TRBV11-1 combines with J gene TRBJ1-1; D not certain. Germline V gene data show CDR1 as SGHAT and CDR2 as FQDESV (reference sequence). The germline V and J ends were trimmed by 5 bases and 0 bases, with 10 bases remaining between them. This CDR3 has 14 residues. CDR3: CASSLDILNTEAFF. The CDR3 coding sequence is TGTGCCAGCAGCCTTGATATACTGAACACTGAAGCTTTCTTT.

The sample holds one count of this clone. This chain uses TRBV29-1 with TRBJ1-5; TRBD1 aligns across 7 bases. The CDR3 length is 12 residues. Losses at the gene ends were 5 bases for V and 4 bases for J; bases not matched to a gene: 2. Germline loops: CDR1 SQVTM, CDR2 ANQGSEA. For the CDR3, the DNA is TGCAGCGTTCGACAGGGAAATCAGCCCCAGCATTTT. Translating it yields CSVRQGNQPQHF.

This chain connects TRBV5-1 to TRBJ2-1, with 15 positions matching TRBD2. This CDR3 comprises 14 residues. J lost 6 bases, V lost 5 bases, and 0 bases had no gene match. Germline assignment: CDR1 SGHRS and CDR2 YFSETQ. CDR3 nucleotide sequence: TGCGCCAGCAGGGGACTAGCGGGGGGCAATGAGCAGTTCTTC. It translates to CASRGLAGGNEQFF.

The chain joins TRBV29-1 to TRBJ2-1, with D perhaps matching TRBD2 (6 bases). Trimming removed 5 bases from V and 0 bases from J, with 14 bases in between. Germline CDR1 reads SQVTM; CDR2 reads ANQGSEA. This CDR3 has 15 amino acids. The CDR3 region has the DNA TGCAGCGTTCACGGGAGTGTTGTCTCCTACAATGAGCAGTTCTTC. It yields the protein CSVHGSVVSYNEQFF.

The chain joins TRBV7-9 to TRBJ2-2, with 7 bases matching TRBD1. Germline CDR1 and CDR2: SEHNR and FQNEAQ (reference sequence). This CDR3 contains 16 residues. The J segment lost 5 bases and the V segment lost 5 bases, leaving 11 bases of the junction unmatched. The CDR3 DNA reads as TGTGCCAGCAGCGGCAGACAGGGTTTAGGTACCGGGGAGCTGTTTTTT. It specifies CASSGRQGLGTGELFF.

This sequence joins TRBV11-2 and TRBJ2-7; TRBD1 matches 12 bases. CDR1 is SGHAT and CDR2 is FQNNGV in the germline V gene. This CDR3 spans 17 amino acids. V lost 6 bases, J lost 3 bases, and 12 bases stayed unmatched. Here the CDR3 reads CASRLAGQGAALYEQYF. The DNA for the CDR3 is TGTGCCAGCAGATTGGCGGGACAGGGGGCCGCCCTCTACGAGCAGTACTTC. The full variable domain, with the rest looked up from reference TRBV11-2 and TRBJ2-7, is EAGVAQSPRYKIIEKRQSVAFWCNPISGHATLYWYQQILGQGPKLLIQFQNNGVVDDSQLPKDRFSAERLKGVDSTLKIQPAKLEDSAVYLCASRLAGQGAALYEQYFGPGTRLTVT.

The V gene is TRBV14, the J gene TRBJ1-1; D is unclear. Trimming cost V 4 bases and J 0 bases, with 6 bases left between them. Germline CDR1 and CDR2: SGHDN and FVKESK. The CDR3 totals 13 residues. DNA for the CDR3: TGTGCCAGCAGCCGTAAACTGAACACTGAAGCTTTCTTT. Its translation is CASSRKLNTEAFF.